This TCR beta chain was retrieved from a study of shared clonotypes between healthy human individuals. This clone was seen only once. Profiled with immunoSEQ multiplex PCR; TCRdb holds only in-frame clones, not every one. The sample gives under 2.5 million clones, 80% to 95% of which show up once; 0.37% is in the top ten. Germline CDR1 and CDR2: ENHRY and SYGVKD. The CDR3 length is 16 residues. The junction had 6 bases not matched to a gene; V was cut back by 4 bases and J by 4 bases. The material sequenced was naive CD4+ T cells from PBMCs. The subset here: CD45RA+ positively selected. The sequence derives from a man in his late teens or twenties in good health. Some clones in this sample may be carry-over from other donors' samples. The chain joins TRBV10-3 to TRBJ2-1; 11 bases match TRBD2. The CDR3 loop reads CAISGGLAGGYNEQFF. In DNA, the CDR3 is TGTGCCATCAGTGGGGGGCTAGCGGGAGGATACAATGAGCAGTTCTTC.